A selection of T cell receptor beta chains follows, all from one sample in a study of T cells in Graves' hyperthyroidism and ophthalmopathy. TCRdb reprocessed the multiplex PCR reads via MiXCR and lists one record per CDR3 protein. The table records some 620,000 distinct CDR3 sequences, about 16% of them present only once. Material: blood. These receptors came from a woman aged 30 to 39 with Graves' hyperthyroidism. Each CDR3 is given with its conserved first and last residue. D genes are given only for firm matches. The listing skips clone size in some rows; elsewhere it reads once, few, many or a size class.

d_call j_call v_call clone_size cdr3_aa cdr3_nt
- TRBJ2-3 TRBV6-1 many CASSSNDHTDTQYF TGTGCCAGCAGTTCAAACGACCACACAGATACGCAGTATTTT
TRBD1 TRBJ2-7 TRBV27 many CASSWTGEFYEQYF TGTGCCAGCAGCTGGACAGGGGAGTTCTACGAGCAGTACTTC
TRBD2 TRBJ2-1 TRBV10-1 - CASSGTSGRVYNEQFF TGCGCCAGCAGTGGGACTAGCGGGAGGGTCTACAATGAGCAGTTCTTC
- TRBJ2-1 TRBV5-1 - CASSLVGGNKAYEQFF TGCGCCAGCAGCTTGGTTGGCGGGAATAAGGCGTATGAGCAGTTCTTC
- TRBJ1-1 TRBV20-1 many CSAHIDTEAFF TGCAGTGCCCATATCGACACTGAAGCTTTCTTT
- TRBJ2-5 TRBV2 - CASSPGSVQETQYF TGTGCCAGCAGCCCCGGGTCTGTCCAAGAGACCCAGTACTTC
- TRBJ2-5 TRBV6-1 many CASSEGNPQETQYF TGTGCCAGCAGTGAAGGGAACCCACAAGAGACCCAGTACTTC
- TRBJ1-5 TRBV15 - CATSRDGFLGLPQHF TGTGCCACCAGCAGAGATGGCTTTCTGGGACTGCCCCAGCATTTT
- TRBJ2-2 TRBV28 many CASSAGLFTGELFF TGTGCCAGCAGTGCCGGACTATTCACCGGGGAGCTGTTTTTT
TRBD1 TRBJ1-1 TRBV30 many CAWSPGKTGGREAFF TGTGCCTGGAGTCCGGGGAAAACAGGGGGCCGTGAAGCTTTCTTT
- TRBJ1-1 TRBV7-9 few CASSLNRGALNTEAFF TGTGCCAGCAGCTTAAACCGGGGAGCACTGAACACTGAAGCTTTCTTT
TRBD2 TRBJ2-5 TRBV20-1 few CSARVLSGREGETQYF TGCAGTGCTAGAGTACTGAGCGGGAGGGAGGGAGAGACCCAGTACTTC
TRBD2 TRBJ2-7 TRBV18 many CASSPGGDDEQYF TGTGCCAGCTCACCGGGAGGGGATGACGAGCAGTACTTC
TRBD1 TRBJ2-3 TRBV6-1 few CASQKSAGGGTDTQYF TGTGCCAGCCAAAAGTCTGCAGGGGGCGGCACAGATACGCAGTATTTT
- TRBJ2-4 TRBV6-1 - CASSEPDEVKNIQYF TGTGCCAGCAGTGAACCGGACGAGGTCAAAAACATTCAGTACTTC
TRBD1 TRBJ2-1 TRBV7-2 few CASSLWSTGLNNEQFF TGTGCCAGCAGCTTATGGTCGACAGGGCTAAACAATGAGCAGTTCTTC
TRBD1 TRBJ2-7 TRBV20-1 many CSARGPGGSYEQYF TGCAGTGCTAGAGGTCCAGGGGGCTCCTACGAGCAGTACTTC
TRBD2 TRBJ2-2 TRBV9 - CASSIGLAGTNTGELFF TGTGCCAGCAGCATAGGACTAGCGGGAACGAACACCGGGGAGCTGTTTTTT
- TRBJ1-1 TRBV18 many CASSVTVMNTEAFF TGTGCCAGCTCAGTGACAGTCATGAACACTGAAGCTTTCTTT
- TRBJ1-4 TRBV12-3/TRBV12-4 - CASSFVHPEKLFF TGTGCCAGCAGTTTCGTACATCCGGAAAAACTGTTTTTT
- TRBJ2-7 TRBV2 many CASSPEAGEREQYF TGTGCCAGCAGCCCAGAGGCGGGCGAACGCGAGCAGTACTTC
TRBD2 TRBJ2-3 TRBV20-1 few CSARGLADSTDTQYF TGCAGTGCTAGAGGGCTAGCGGATAGCACAGATACGCAGTATTTT
TRBD1 TRBJ2-7 TRBV28 many CASSQDRVEQYF TGTGCCAGCAGCCAAGACAGGGTCGAGCAGTACTTC
- TRBJ2-7 TRBV3-1 many CASSQADRDYEQYF TGTGCCAGCAGCCAAGCAGACAGAGACTACGAGCAGTACTTC
- TRBJ2-7 TRBV20-1 many CSAALTGSSYEQYF TGCAGTGCTGCATTAACAGGGAGCTCCTACGAGCAGTACTTC
TRBD1 TRBJ2-7 TRBV10-3 - CAIRTGQAFSEQYF TGTGCCATCAGGACGGGACAGGCGTTTTCCGAGCAGTACTTC
- TRBJ1-1 TRBV28 - CASLAYTEAFF TGTGCCAGCCTCGCCTACACTGAAGCTTTCTTT
- TRBJ2-7 TRBV18 many CASSPTGNVGQYF TGTGCCAGCTCACCAACAGGGAACGTGGGGCAGTACTTC
TRBD2 TRBJ2-2 TRBV20-1 - CSARDLLAGEGEDGGELFF TGCAGTGCTAGAGATCTGCTAGCGGGAGAGGGTGAGGACGGCGGGGAGCTGTTTTTT